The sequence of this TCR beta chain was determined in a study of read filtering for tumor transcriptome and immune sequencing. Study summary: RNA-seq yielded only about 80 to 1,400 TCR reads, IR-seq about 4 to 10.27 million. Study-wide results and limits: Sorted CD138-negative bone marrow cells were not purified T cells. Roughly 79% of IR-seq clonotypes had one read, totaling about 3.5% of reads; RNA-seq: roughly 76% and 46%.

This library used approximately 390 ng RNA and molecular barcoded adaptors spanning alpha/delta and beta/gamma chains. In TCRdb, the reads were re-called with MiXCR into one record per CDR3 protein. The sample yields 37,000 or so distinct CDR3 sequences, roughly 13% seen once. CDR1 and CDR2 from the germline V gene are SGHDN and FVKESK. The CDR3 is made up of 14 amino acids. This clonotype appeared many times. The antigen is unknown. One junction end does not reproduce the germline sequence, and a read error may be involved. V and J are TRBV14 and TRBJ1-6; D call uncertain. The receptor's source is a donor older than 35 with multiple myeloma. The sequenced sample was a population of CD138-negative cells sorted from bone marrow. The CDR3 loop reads CASSQDRGNSPLHF. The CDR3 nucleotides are TGTGCCAGCAGCCAAGATCGAGGGAATTCGCCCCTCCACTTT.